This TCR beta chain came from a study of control samples from healthy donors and cancer patients. V was pared by 7 bases and J by 2 bases, with 5 bases of the junction left unmatched. This CDR3 is 13 amino acids long. Per the germline V gene, CDR1 is SQVTM and CDR2 is ANQGSEA. TCRdb's copy holds only in-frame clones and misses some; the assay was immunoSEQ multiplex PCR. In the table there are around 150,000 clones, around 90% of which are singletons. The clonotype originates from a young man in good health. Material: blood. The chain employs TRBV29-1 and TRBJ1-3, with 7 bases lining up with TRBD1. CDR3 sequence (DNA): TGCAGCGCTATGACAGGGCCTGGAAACACCATATATTTT. Its protein is CSAMTGPGNTIYF.